This T cell receptor (beta chain) stems from a study of metastatic and nonmetastatic thyroid tumors. Looking at the study overall: Blood and tumor or nodule tissue repertoires from malignant and benign thyroid patients were compared.

In the authors' workflow: For papillary thyroid cancer, a distant-metastasis classifier was constructed from CDR3 differences observed across clinicopathological groups. TCRdb reanalyzed the PCR reads with MiXCR. For this entry, the V and J calls and clone size follow TCRdb and not the study's own pipeline. The repertoire holds 65,000 to 70,000 clones, with more than 13% as singletons. In its sample, this clone was seen a few times. The target antigen is unknown. Thyroid surgery had not been preceded by any treatment in any patient. General study results and limits: Reported TCR beta diversity, measured in blood and tumor, was significantly higher for malignant thyroid tumors than for benign nodules.

The specimen was blood. The TCR comes from a male donor with papillary thyroid cancer or a benign thyroid nodule (not recorded which). Some clones in this sample may be carry-over from other donors' samples.

The CDR3 DNA follows: TGTGCCAGCAGTTATAGTAGCAATCAGCCCCAGCATTTT. Amino acid sequence: CASSYSSNQPQHF. The V and J genes are TRBV6-6 and TRBJ1-5; D remains ambiguous. This CDR3 is built from 13 residues. V lost 3 bases, J lost 0 bases, and 3 bases lay in between. Germline CDR1 reads MNHNY; CDR2 reads SVGAGI (reference sequence).